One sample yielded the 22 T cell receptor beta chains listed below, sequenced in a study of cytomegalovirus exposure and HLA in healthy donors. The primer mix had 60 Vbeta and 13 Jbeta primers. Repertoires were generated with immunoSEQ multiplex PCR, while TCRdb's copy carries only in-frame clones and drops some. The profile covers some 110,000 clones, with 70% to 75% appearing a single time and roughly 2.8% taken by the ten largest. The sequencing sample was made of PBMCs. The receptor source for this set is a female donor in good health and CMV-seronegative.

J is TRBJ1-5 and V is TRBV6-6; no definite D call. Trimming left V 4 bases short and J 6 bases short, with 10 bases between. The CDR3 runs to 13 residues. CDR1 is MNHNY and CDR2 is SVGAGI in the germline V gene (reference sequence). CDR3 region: CASSFTWAQPQHF. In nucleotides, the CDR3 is TGTGCCAGCAGTTTCACGTGGGCTCAGCCCCAGCATTTT.

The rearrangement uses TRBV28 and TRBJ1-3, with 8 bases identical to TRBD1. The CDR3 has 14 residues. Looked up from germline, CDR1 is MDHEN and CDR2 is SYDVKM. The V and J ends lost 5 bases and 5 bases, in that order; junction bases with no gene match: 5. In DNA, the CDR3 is TGTGCCAGCAGTAGACAGGGGATTAGAAACACCATATATTTT. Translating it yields CASSRQGIRNTIYF.

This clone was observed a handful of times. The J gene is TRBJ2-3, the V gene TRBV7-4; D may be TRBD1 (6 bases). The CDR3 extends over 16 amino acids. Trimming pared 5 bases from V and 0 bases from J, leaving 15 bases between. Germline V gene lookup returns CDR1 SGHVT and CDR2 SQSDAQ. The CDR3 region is CASSPGVGLSTDTQYF. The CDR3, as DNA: TGTGCCAGCAGCCCAGGGGTGGGTCTCAGCACAGATACGCAGTATTTT.

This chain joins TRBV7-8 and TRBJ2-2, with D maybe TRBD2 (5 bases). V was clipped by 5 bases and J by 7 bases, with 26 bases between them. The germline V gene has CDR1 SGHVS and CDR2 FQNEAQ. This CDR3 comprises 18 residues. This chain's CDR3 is CASSPHWRGVGEVGELFF. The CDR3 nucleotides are TGTGCCAGCAGCCCCCACTGGAGAGGAGTGGGAGAGGTCGGGGAGCTGTTTTTT.

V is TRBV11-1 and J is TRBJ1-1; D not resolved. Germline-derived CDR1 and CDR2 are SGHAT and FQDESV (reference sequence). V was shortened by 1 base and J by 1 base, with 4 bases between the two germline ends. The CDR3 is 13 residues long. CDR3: CASSLGGNTEAFF. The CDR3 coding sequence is TGTGCCAGCAGCTTAGGAGGGAACACTGAAGCTTTCTTT.

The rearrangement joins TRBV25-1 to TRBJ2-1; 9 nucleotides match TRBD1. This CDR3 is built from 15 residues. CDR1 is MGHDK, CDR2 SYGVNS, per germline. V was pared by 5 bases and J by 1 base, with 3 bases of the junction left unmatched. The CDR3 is CASSSGQGSYNEQFF. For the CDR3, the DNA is TGTGCCAGCAGTTCGGGACAGGGATCCTACAATGAGCAGTTCTTC. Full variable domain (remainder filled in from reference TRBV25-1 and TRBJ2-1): EADIYQTPRYLVIGTGKKITLECSQTMGHDKMYWYQQDPGMELHLIHYSYGVNSTEKGDLSSESTVSRIRTEHFPLTLESARPSHTSQYLCASSSGQGSYNEQFFGPGTRLTVL.

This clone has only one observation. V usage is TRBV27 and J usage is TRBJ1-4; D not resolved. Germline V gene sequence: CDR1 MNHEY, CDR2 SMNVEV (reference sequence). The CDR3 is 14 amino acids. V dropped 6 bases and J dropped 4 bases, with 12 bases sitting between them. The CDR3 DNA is TGTGCCAGCAGGGCACCCGCCCTTAATGAAAAACTGTTTTTT. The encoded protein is CASRAPALNEKLFF.

CDR3: CAWSHNLLVNTGELFF. The CDR3 DNA reads TGTGCCTGGAGTCATAATTTACTGGTTAACACCGGGGAGCTGTTTTTT. The chain recombines TRBV30 with TRBJ2-2, with D unresolved. Germline CDR1 and CDR2: GTSNPN and SVGIG (reference sequence). V was shortened by 2 bases and J by 2 bases, with 15 bases between the two germline ends. This CDR3 is 16 amino acids long.

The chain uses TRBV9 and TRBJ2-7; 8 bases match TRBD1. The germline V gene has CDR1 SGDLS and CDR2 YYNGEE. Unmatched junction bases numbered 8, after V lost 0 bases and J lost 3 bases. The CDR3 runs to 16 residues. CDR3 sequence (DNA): TGTGCCAGCAGCGTAGGACCGACAGGGGCCTACTACGAGCAGTACTTC. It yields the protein CASSVGPTGAYYEQYF. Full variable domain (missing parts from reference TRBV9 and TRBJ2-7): DSGVTQTPKHLITATGQRVTLRCSPRSGDLSVYWYQQSLDQGLQFLIQYYNGEERAKGNILERFSAQQFPDLHSELNLSSLELGDSALYFCASSVGPTGAYYEQYFGPGTRLTVT.

The CDR3 DNA reads as TGCGCCAGCACCCCGGGACAGGGGCCCCAAAACACCGGGGAGCTGTTTTTT. Translating it yields CASTPGQGPQNTGELFF. The chain is built from TRBV4-1 and TRBJ2-2; 10 nucleotides match TRBD1. This CDR3 contains 17 residues. V shed 7 bases and J 2 bases; nucleotides not matched to a gene: 10. The V gene's germline CDR1 is MGHRA and CDR2 YSYEKL.

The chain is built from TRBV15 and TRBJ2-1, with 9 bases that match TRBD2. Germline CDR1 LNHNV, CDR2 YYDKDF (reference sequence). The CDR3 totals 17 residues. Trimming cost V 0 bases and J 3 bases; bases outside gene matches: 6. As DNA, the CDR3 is TGTGCCACCAGCAGAGAAGGTCGGACTAGCGTCTACAATGAGCAGTTCTTC. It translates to CATSREGRTSVYNEQFF.

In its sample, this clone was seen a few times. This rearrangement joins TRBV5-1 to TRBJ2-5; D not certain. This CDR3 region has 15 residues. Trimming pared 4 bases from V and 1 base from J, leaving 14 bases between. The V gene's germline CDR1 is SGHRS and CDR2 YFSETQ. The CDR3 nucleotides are TGCGCCAGCAGCGAAATGATAAACATCCAAGAGACCCAGTACTTC. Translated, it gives CASSEMINIQETQYF. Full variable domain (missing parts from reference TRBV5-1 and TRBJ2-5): KAGVTQTPRYLIKTRGQQVTLSCSPISGHRSVSWYQQTPGQGLQFLFEYFSETQRNKGNFPGRFSGRQFSNSRSEMNVSTLELGDSALYLCASSEMINIQETQYFGPGTRLLVL.

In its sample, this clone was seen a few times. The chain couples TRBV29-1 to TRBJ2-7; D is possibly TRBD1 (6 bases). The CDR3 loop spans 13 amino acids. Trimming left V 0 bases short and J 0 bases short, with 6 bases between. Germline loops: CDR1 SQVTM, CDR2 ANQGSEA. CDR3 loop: CSVEDRGSYEQYF. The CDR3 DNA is TGCAGCGTTGAAGACAGGGGCTCCTACGAGCAGTACTTC.

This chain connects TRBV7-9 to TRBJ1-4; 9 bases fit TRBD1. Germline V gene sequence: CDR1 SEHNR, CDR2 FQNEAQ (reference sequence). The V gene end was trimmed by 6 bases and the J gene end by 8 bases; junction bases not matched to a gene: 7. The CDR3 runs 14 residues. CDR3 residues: CASSSDRGGEKLFF. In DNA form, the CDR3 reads TGTGCCAGCAGTTCGGACAGGGGAGGCGAAAAACTGTTTTTT.

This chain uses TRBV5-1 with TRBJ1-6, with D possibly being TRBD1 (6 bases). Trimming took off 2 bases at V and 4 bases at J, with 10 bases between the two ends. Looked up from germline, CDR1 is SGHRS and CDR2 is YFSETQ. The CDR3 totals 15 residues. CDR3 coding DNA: TGCGCCAGCAGCTTAGGGGGGGGGTATAATTCACCCCTCCACTTT. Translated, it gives CASSLGGGYNSPLHF.

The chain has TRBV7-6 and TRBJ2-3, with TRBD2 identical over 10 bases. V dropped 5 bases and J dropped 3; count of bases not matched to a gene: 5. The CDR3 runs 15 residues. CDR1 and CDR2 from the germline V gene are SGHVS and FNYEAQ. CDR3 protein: CASSPSGSGTDTQYF. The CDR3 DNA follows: TGTGCCAGCAGCCCTAGCGGGAGCGGGACAGATACGCAGTATTTT.

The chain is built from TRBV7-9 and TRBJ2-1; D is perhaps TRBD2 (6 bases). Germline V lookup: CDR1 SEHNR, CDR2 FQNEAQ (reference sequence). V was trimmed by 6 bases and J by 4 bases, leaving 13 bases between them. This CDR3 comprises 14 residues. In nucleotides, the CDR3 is TGTGCCAGCAGTCCGGACTATCTATACAATGAGCAGTTCTTC. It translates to CASSPDYLYNEQFF.

For the CDR3, the DNA is TGTGCCAGCAGTATCGACAGGGATCTTACAGATACGCAGTATTTT. Translated: CASSIDRDLTDTQYF. The genes are TRBV28 and TRBJ2-3; 7 nucleotides match TRBD1. V shed 5 bases, J shed 3 bases, and the junction held 8 bases outside the gene matches. The CDR3 totals 15 residues. CDR1 and CDR2 from the germline V gene are MDHEN and SYDVKM. The full variable domain, its missing parts supplied by reference TRBV28 and TRBJ2-3, is DVKVTQSSRYLVKRTGEKVFLECVQDMDHENMFWYRQDPGLGLRLIYFSYDVKMKEKGDIPEGYSVSREKKERFSLILESASTNQTSMYLCASSIDRDLTDTQYFGPGTRLTVL.

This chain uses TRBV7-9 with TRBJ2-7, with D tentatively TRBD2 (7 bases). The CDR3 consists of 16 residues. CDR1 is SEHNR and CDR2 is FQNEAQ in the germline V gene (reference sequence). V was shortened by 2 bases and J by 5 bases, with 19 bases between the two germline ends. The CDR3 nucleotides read TGTGCCAGCAGCTTACGAGTTGGGGGGGCCCGGGACGAGCAGTACTTC. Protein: CASSLRVGGARDEQYF.

In nucleotides, the CDR3 is TGTGCCAGCAGTTCTAGCGGGAGTCCCTACAATGAGCAGTTCTTC. This translates into CASSSSGSPYNEQFF. The chain is built from TRBV6-5 and TRBJ2-1; 10 nucleotides align to TRBD2. Germline V gene sequence: CDR1 MNHEY, CDR2 SVGAGI. With 4 bases clipped from V and 2 bases from J, the junction kept 2 bases outside the gene matches. This CDR3 region has 15 residues.

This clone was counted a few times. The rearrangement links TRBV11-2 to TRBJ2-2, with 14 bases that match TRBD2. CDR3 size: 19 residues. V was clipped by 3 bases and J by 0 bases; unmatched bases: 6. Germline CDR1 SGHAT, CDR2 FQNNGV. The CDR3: CASSFEGLAGGTNTGELFF. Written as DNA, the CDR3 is TGTGCCAGCAGCTTCGAAGGACTAGCGGGGGGAACGAACACCGGGGAGCTGTTTTTT. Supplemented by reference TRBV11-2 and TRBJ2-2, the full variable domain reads EAGVAQSPRYKIIEKRQSVAFWCNPISGHATLYWYQQILGQGPKLLIQFQNNGVVDDSQLPKDRFSAERLKGVDSTLKIQPAKLEDSAVYLCASSFEGLAGGTNTGELFFGEGSRLTVL.

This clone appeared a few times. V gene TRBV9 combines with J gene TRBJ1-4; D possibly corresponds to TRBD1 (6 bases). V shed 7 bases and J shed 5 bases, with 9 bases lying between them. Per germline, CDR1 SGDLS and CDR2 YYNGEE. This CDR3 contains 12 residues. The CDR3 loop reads CASGRGNEKLFF. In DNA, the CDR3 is TGTGCCAGCGGCAGGGGAAATGAAAAACTGTTTTTT.